This entry lists 27 T cell receptor beta chains sequenced from one sample in a study of siplizumab effects on memory and regulatory T cells. Data came from immunoSEQ multiplex PCR; TCRdb stores just in-frame clones and leaves some out. The sample includes some 100,000 clones, about 91% of them seen just once. The sample was CD4+ T cells sorted from blood. These receptors were obtained from a human donor in good health. Some clones in this sample may be carry-over from other donors' samples.

V usage is TRBV19 and J usage is TRBJ2-5, with TRBD1 identical over 8 bases. Germline CDR1 reads LNHDA; CDR2 reads SQIVND (reference sequence). CDR3 length equals 15 residues. The V gene end was trimmed by 1 base and the J gene end by 4 bases; junction bases not matched to a gene: 5. The CDR3 protein is CASSIVARGRETQYF. The CDR3 nucleotides are TGTGCCAGTAGTATAGTCGCCAGGGGGCGAGAGACCCAGTACTTC.

This rearrangement joins TRBV6-1 to TRBJ1-2; D not certain. The CDR3 totals 10 residues. V was pared by 11 bases and J by 8 bases, with 12 bases between. CDR1 is MNHNS, CDR2 SASEGT, per germline. CDR3 loop: CAGGREGYTF. The CDR3 region has the DNA TGTGCCGGAGGCCGTGAGGGCTACACCTTC.

The chain recombines TRBV7-9 with TRBJ2-7; a possible D gene is TRBD2 (6 bases). This CDR3 contains 17 residues. Germline-derived CDR1 and CDR2 are SEHNR and FQNEAQ (reference sequence). With 0 bases removed from V and 0 bases from J, the gap between germline ends came to 15 bases. Written as DNA, the CDR3 is TGTGCCAGCAGCTTAGCGGCTAGTTGGCGGGACTCCTACGAGCAGTACTTC. This translates into CASSLAASWRDSYEQYF. The complete variable domain, with remaining parts taken from reference TRBV7-9 and TRBJ2-7, reads DTGVSQNPRHKITKRGQNVTFRCDPISEHNRLYWYRQTLGQGPEFLTYFQNEAQLEKSRLLSDRFSAERPKGSFSTLEIQRTEQGDSAMYLCASSLAASWRDSYEQYFGPGTRLTVT.

The J gene is TRBJ2-7, the V gene TRBV28; D may correspond to TRBD1 or TRBD2 (6 bases each). CDR1 is MDHEN, CDR2 SYDVKM, per germline. V gave up 5 bases and J gave up 2 bases, with 10 bases separating them. The CDR3 is 13 residues long. The DNA of the CDR3 is TGTGCCAGCAGTAAAGGGGGGACCTACGAGCAGTACTTC. Encoded protein: CASSKGGTYEQYF. Using reference TRBV28 and TRBJ2-7 for the parts outside the CDR3, the full variable domain is DVKVTQSSRYLVKRTGEKVFLECVQDMDHENMFWYRQDPGLGLRLIYFSYDVKMKEKGDIPEGYSVSREKKERFSLILESASTNQTSMYLCASSKGGTYEQYFGPGTRLTVT.

The chain carries TRBV28 and TRBJ1-3, with TRBD1 matching over 12 bases. The CDR3 consists of 15 residues. The J segment lost 3 bases and the V segment lost 10 bases, leaving 7 bases of the junction unmatched. CDR1 is MDHEN, CDR2 SYDVKM, per germline. The CDR3 coding sequence is TGTGCCACCCGGGGACAGGGGGCTTATGGAAACACCATATATTTT. Its translation is CATRGQGAYGNTIYF.

The chain recombines TRBV28 with TRBJ2-5; D is uncertain. V lost 7 bases and J lost 2, with 5 bases in between. The CDR3 sequence is 11 residues long. CDR1 is MDHEN, CDR2 SYDVKM, per germline. The chain's CDR3 is CASMEQETQYF. CDR3 DNA: TGTGCCAGCATGGAGCAAGAGACCCAGTACTTC.

The J gene is TRBJ2-7, the V gene TRBV28; D gene unclear. The ends were cut back, 5 bases at V and 10 bases at J, with 18 bases in the middle. This CDR3 contains 13 residues. CDR1 is MDHEN, CDR2 SYDVKM, per germline. CDR3 DNA sequence: TGTGCCAGCAGTCCTACCCCTTCAACATTCCAGTACTTC. Protein sequence: CASSPTPSTFQYF.

This chain joins TRBV9 and TRBJ1-2; unclear D gene. Trimming took 0 bases from V and 3 from J, leaving 12 bases between them. The CDR3 sequence is 15 residues long. Germline lookup yields CDR1 SGDLS and CDR2 YYNGEE. The CDR3 loop reads CASSVELRPDYGYTF. The CDR3 DNA sequence: TGTGCCAGCAGCGTAGAGTTACGGCCAGACTATGGCTACACCTTC. Full variable domain (rest looked up from reference TRBV9 and TRBJ1-2): DSGVTQTPKHLITATGQRVTLRCSPRSGDLSVYWYQQSLDQGLQFLIQYYNGEERAKGNILERFSAQQFPDLHSELNLSSLELGDSALYFCASSVELRPDYGYTFGSGTRLTVV.

The V and J genes are TRBV10-3 and TRBJ2-7; D gene ambiguous. The CDR3 totals 12 residues. Trimming pared 6 bases from V and 0 bases from J, leaving 6 bases between. The V gene's germline CDR1 is ENHRY and CDR2 SYGVKD. The CDR3 reads CAIRGSSYEQYF. The CDR3 DNA follows: TGTGCCATCAGAGGTAGCTCCTACGAGCAGTACTTC.

The chain has TRBV27 and TRBJ2-1, with TRBD2 matching over 15 bases. V dropped 3 bases and J dropped 8; count of bases not matched to a gene: 8. The CDR3 consists of 17 residues. Per germline, CDR1 MNHEY and CDR2 SMNVEV (reference sequence). The CDR3 protein is CASSFAGLAGGPHEQFF. CDR3 nucleotides: TGTGCCAGCAGTTTCGCCGGACTAGCGGGAGGGCCCCATGAGCAGTTCTTC.

The chain combines TRBV19 with TRBJ1-2, with a weak D call TRBD1 (6 bases). V lost 6 bases and J 1 base, leaving 15 bases between the germline ends. CDR3 length: 15 residues. Germline CDR1 reads LNHDA; CDR2 reads SQIVND (reference sequence). As DNA, the CDR3 is TGTGCCAGTAGCCACGGGGACACGCATAACTATGGCTACACCTTC. It yields the protein CASSHGDTHNYGYTF. Variable domain in full (rest from reference TRBV19 and TRBJ1-2): DGGITQSPKYLFRKEGQNVTLSCEQNLNHDAMYWYRQDPGQGLRLIYYSQIVNDFQKGDIAEGYSVSREKKESFPLTVTSAQKNPTAFYLCASSHGDTHNYGYTFGSGTRLTVV.

The chain has TRBV7-9 and TRBJ1-2, with 7 bases aligning to TRBD1. The CDR3 extends over 13 amino acids. From germline, CDR1 is SEHNR and CDR2 FQNEAQ (reference sequence). With 4 bases clipped from V and 8 bases from J, the junction kept 7 bases outside the gene matches. As DNA, the CDR3 is TGTGCCAGCAGCTACACGGACAGGCGGGGCTACACCTTC. Translation: CASSYTDRRGYTF.

The gene calls are TRBV5-8 and TRBJ2-2; D gene ambiguous. There are 13 residues in the CDR3. The V and J ends lost 5 bases and 7 bases respectively, with 12 bases between them. Germline CDR1 is SGHTS and CDR2 is YDEGEE. DNA of the CDR3: TGTGCCAGCAGGGGTCTACTCATCGGGGAGCTGTTTTTT. Translated: CASRGLLIGELFF.

This chain uses TRBV28 with TRBJ2-7, with D perhaps matching TRBD1 (6 bases). V shed 1 base and J shed 2 bases, with 21 bases lying between them. This CDR3 has 18 residues. CDR1 is MDHEN, CDR2 SYDVKM, per germline. In nucleotides, the CDR3 is TGTGCCAGCAGTTTATCCCGCAGGGGACGCAAGGTAACCTACGAGCAGTACTTC. It yields the protein CASSLSRRGRKVTYEQYF. The full variable domain, with the rest looked up from reference TRBV28 and TRBJ2-7, is DVKVTQSSRYLVKRTGEKVFLECVQDMDHENMFWYRQDPGLGLRLIYFSYDVKMKEKGDIPEGYSVSREKKERFSLILESASTNQTSMYLCASSLSRRGRKVTYEQYFGPGTRLTVT.

The V call is TRBV5-4, the J call TRBJ2-7; 7 nucleotides match TRBD1. The germline V gene encodes CDR1 SGHNT and CDR2 YYREEE (reference sequence). The length of the CDR3 is 16 residues. The trim removed 4 bases at V and 6 bases at J, leaving 16 bases unmatched. The CDR3 bases are TGTGCCAGCAGCGCAAAGAGGGGGCAGGGAAAGGGCGAGCAGTACTTC. The encoded protein is CASSAKRGQGKGEQYF.

A single count supports this clone. This chain uses TRBV5-1 with TRBJ1-4; tentative D call: TRBD1 (5 bases). The V end lost 3 bases, the J end lost 8 bases, and 17 bases lay between the germline ends. Germline V gives CDR1 SGHRS, CDR2 YFSETQ. The CDR3 spans 15 residues. Here the CDR3 DNA reads TGCGCCAGCAGCTCTCGGGGACCCAAAGGGGAAAAACTGTTTTTT. Encoded protein: CASSSRGPKGEKLFF.

The V gene is TRBV11-1, the J gene TRBJ2-3; D is unclear. Trimming left V 2 bases short and J 4 bases short, with 10 bases between. The germline V gene has CDR1 SGHAT and CDR2 FQDESV (reference sequence). CDR3 length: 14 residues. Here the CDR3 DNA reads TGTGCCAGCAGCTTAAGAGACAACCCAGATACGCAGTATTTT. It specifies CASSLRDNPDTQYF.

This sequence joins TRBV9 and TRBJ1-1, with D uncertain. The V gene lost 0 bases and the J gene lost 6 bases, with 12 bases spanning the gap. Looked up from germline, CDR1 is SGDLS and CDR2 is YYNGEE. This CDR3 has 14 residues. CDR3 residues: CASSVAFDRAEAFF. The CDR3 region has the DNA TGTGCCAGCAGCGTAGCTTTTGATAGGGCTGAAGCTTTCTTT.

The rearrangement uses TRBV27 and TRBJ1-2; D remains ambiguous. Germline V gives CDR1 MNHEY, CDR2 SMNVEV (reference sequence). This CDR3 spans 13 amino acids. V was shortened by 3 bases and J by 4 bases, with 9 bases between the two germline ends. The CDR3 nucleotides read TGTGCCAGCAGTTTTAGTCAGAGCTATGGCTACACCTTC. It encodes CASSFSQSYGYTF.

In the case of this clone: Other DNA sequences of this sample code for an identical CDR3. The chain combines TRBV7-3 with TRBJ2-5; D uncertain. Trimming removed 1 base at V and 1 base at J, with 7 bases between. From germline, CDR1 is SGHTA and CDR2 FQGTGA. CDR3 length equals 14 residues. The CDR3 DNA reads as TGTGCCAGCAGCTTAATGGGTGGCCAAGAGACCCAGTACTTC. It specifies CASSLMGGQETQYF.

The chain joins TRBV5-1 to TRBJ1-1; D ambiguous. Trimming pared 5 bases from V and 7 bases from J, leaving 15 bases between. The CDR3 has 13 residues. Germline-derived CDR1 and CDR2 are SGHRS and YFSETQ. CDR3: CASRSMGNGEAFF. CDR3 nucleotides: TGCGCCAGCAGATCGATGGGGAACGGTGAAGCTTTCTTT.

This rearrangement joins TRBV9 to TRBJ2-3; no clear D gene. Germline assignment: CDR1 SGDLS and CDR2 YYNGEE. The CDR3 has 18 amino acids. Trimming shortened V by 2 bases and J by 8 bases, and 27 bases separated the two germline ends. CDR3: CASSVASLGTSYLGTQYF. For the CDR3, the DNA is TGTGCCAGCAGCGTTGCGAGCTTGGGAACATCGTATCTTGGTACGCAGTATTTT.

This clone has only one observation. CDR3 sequence reads: CAISTSTDTQYF. The CDR3 bases are TGTGCCATCAGTACTAGCACAGATACGCAGTATTTT. The rearrangement links TRBV10-3 to TRBJ2-3, with unresolved D. The CDR3 contains 12 residues. Trimming removed 5 bases at V and 0 bases at J, with 3 bases between. The germline V gene encodes CDR1 ENHRY and CDR2 SYGVKD.

CDR3 residues: CASSHRGGTSGSYSPYNEQFF. The CDR3 nucleotides read TGTGCCAGCAGCCACAGGGGCGGGACTAGCGGGAGCTACAGTCCCTACAATGAGCAGTTCTTC. The chain employs TRBV2 and TRBJ2-1, with 14 bases identical to TRBD2. The CDR3 extends over 21 amino acids. Germline CDR1 is SNHLY and CDR2 is FYNNEI. V shed 6 bases, J shed 2 bases, and the junction held 18 bases outside the gene matches.

The chain is built from TRBV29-1 and TRBJ2-6; 7 nucleotides line up with TRBD1. The CDR3 covers 15 residues. Losses at the gene ends were 0 bases for V and 4 bases for J; bases not matched to a gene: 3. Germline V CDR1 and CDR2: SQVTM, ANQGSEA. The CDR3 DNA reads as TGCAGCGTTGAAGAAAAGGGGGCCGGGGCCAACGTCCTGACTTTC. It specifies CSVEEKGAGANVLTF. The whole variable domain, filled in from reference TRBV29-1 and TRBJ2-6, reads SAVISQKPSRDICQRGTSLTIQCQVDSQVTMMFWYRQQPGQSLTLIATANQGSEATYESGFVIDKFPISRPNLTFSTLTVSNMSPEDSSIYLCSVEEKGAGANVLTFGAGSRLTVL.

This sequence joins TRBV4-2 and TRBJ1-3, with unresolved D. Trimming shortened V by 3 bases and J by 0 bases, and 6 bases separated the two germline ends. Germline CDR1 is LGHNA and CDR2 is YNFKEQ. The CDR3 has 14 amino acids. Written as DNA, the CDR3 is TGTGCCAGCAGCCACCCCGGCTCTGGAAACACCATATATTTT. As protein: CASSHPGSGNTIYF.

The chain carries TRBV5-1 and TRBJ2-1; TRBD2 matches at 12 bases. V lost 3 bases to trimming and J lost 5 bases; unmatched junction nucleotides: 3. The CDR3 is 15 amino acids. Looked up from germline, CDR1 is SGHRS and CDR2 is YFSETQ. Written as DNA, the CDR3 is TGCGCCAGCAGCTGGACTAGCGGGACCGACAATGAGCAGTTCTTC. This translates into CASSWTSGTDNEQFF.